This TCR beta chain is drawn from a study of T cells in Graves' hyperthyroidism and ophthalmopathy. The V end was cut by 4 bases, the J end by 8 bases, with 14 bases between. The CDR3 length is 13 residues. Germline CDR1 LGHNA, CDR2 YNFKEQ. TCR beta CDR3 sequences were amplified from RNA transcripts. HTBI primers were used for first-round RT-PCR of the TCR CDR3. TCRdb redid the calling of the multiplex PCR reads with MiXCR, one entry per CDR3 protein. In the table there are roughly 500,000 distinct CDR3 sequences, roughly 50% of which are singletons. Study findings and constraints: Onset of ophthalmopathy came a median approximately 6 months after the model predicted it.

Remarks on this clonotype: Its antigen is not identified.

Sequences were obtained from peripheral blood or thyroid tissue (not recorded which). This receptor was taken from an adult woman with Graves' disease, either hyperthyroidism or ophthalmopathy (not recorded which). The chain employs TRBV4-2 and TRBJ1-2; D perhaps matches TRBD1 (5 bases). CDR3 loop: CASSPRGRDGYTF. CDR3 coding DNA: TGTGCCAGCAGCCCCCGGGGGAGGGACGGCTACACCTTC.